These 4 T cell receptor beta chains share one sample of origin, sequenced in a study of T cell clusters in autoimmune cytopenias. Each sample's input was 250 ng genomic DNA, 38,000 or so genome equivalents. TRB rearrangements were amplified by touch-down multiplex PCR with mixed TRB-A/B primers. TCRdb re-called the multiplex PCR reads and catalogs CDR3 proteins one per entry, DNA excluded. This table lists thousands of distinct CDR3 sequences. The material sequenced was peripheral blood. These TCRs come from a human donor with an autoimmune cytopenia or autoimmune hepatitis (not recorded which).

This clonotype registers medium-sized by frequency. The chain couples TRBV29-1 to TRBJ1-1; there is no DNA to check the TCRdb D call of TRBD1. The CDR3 is 13 residues long. CDR1 and CDR2 from the germline V gene are SQVTM and ANQGSEA. The chain's CDR3 is CSVGRDRGTEAFF.

This clonotype shows up as medium-sized (0.01 to 0.1%) by frequency. V is TRBV13 and J is TRBJ2-3; TCRdb returns TRBD1, unconfirmable since there is no DNA. CDR1 and CDR2 (germline): PRHDT, FYEKMQ (reference sequence). The CDR3 contains 16 residues. The CDR3 reads CASSLTRWLGTDTQYF.

By frequency, this clonotype registers medium-sized. V is TRBV6-5 and J is TRBJ2-5. CDR1 and CDR2 (germline): MNHEY, SVGAGI. There are 13 residues in the CDR3. CDR3 residues: CASSLTGFETQYF.

This clonotype is classed as medium-sized by frequency. The chain links TRBV18 to TRBJ1-1; TCRdb's D call of TRBD1 is untestable without DNA. CDR3 length: 14 residues. CDR1 and CDR2 from the germline V gene are KGHSH and LQKENI. CDR3 sequence: CASSTQTDNTEAFF.